The clone carrying this TCR beta chain was observed a single time. Its antigen is currently unknown. Repertoires were generated with immunoSEQ multiplex PCR, while TCRdb's copy carries only in-frame clones and drops some. The sample shows some 80,000 clones, roughly 87% of them seen only once. V lost 5 bases, J lost 0 bases, and 5 bases stayed unmatched. Germline V gives CDR1 GTSNPN, CDR2 SVGIG (reference sequence). There are 14 residues in the CDR3. This sample is drawn from a study of OX40 agonist ivuxolimab in advanced cancers. General study findings and limits: By week 6 at 0.1 to 3.0 mg/kg, blood CD4+ and CD8+ T cells had expanded clonally.

The specimen was CD4+ or CD8+ T cells sorted from blood, collected in a trial of the OX40 agonist ivuxolimab. The chain has TRBV30 and TRBJ2-3; TRBD1 matches at 7 bases. The sequence was obtained from an adult with an advanced solid tumor such as melanoma, head and neck, liver or kidney cancer. The chain's CDR3 is CAWDQGQSTDTQYF. CDR3 coding DNA: TGTGCCTGGGACCAGGGACAGAGCACAGATACGCAGTATTTT.